The 21 T cell receptor beta chains reported below all come from one sample, sequenced in a study of T-cell reconstitution after alpha-beta-depleted transplantation in children. Preparing the TCRbeta library involved the use of unique molecular identifiers. TCRdb re-analysed the PCR reads in MiXCR, keeping a single row per CDR3 protein. The repertoire consists of a few hundred thousand distinct CDR3 sequences, with about a tenth occurring once and the leading ten covering about 28%. Here the sequenced sample was PBMCs, taken before TCRalphabeta/CD19-depleted stem cell transplant. Receptor source: a child under two years old with acute myeloid leukemia, due to receive a stem cell transplant.

This clonotype was counted many times. V gene TRBV29-1 combines with J gene TRBJ2-7; 14 bases align to TRBD2. The CDR3 totals 13 residues. Germline lookup yields CDR1 SQVTM and CDR2 ANQGSEA. With V trimmed by 5 bases and J by 4 bases, 1 base remained unmatched. CDR3 bases: TGCAGCGTTAGGACTAGCGGGAGGTACGAGCAGTACTTC. As protein: CSVRTSGRYEQYF.

This clonotype was picked up many times. The genes are TRBV5-1 and TRBJ2-5, with TRBD2 matching 9 bases. The CDR3 length is 17 residues. J lost 2 bases, V lost 1 base, and 9 bases had no gene match. Germline CDR1 SGHRS, CDR2 YFSETQ. As DNA, the CDR3 is TGCGCCAGCAGCTTGCCACCTAGCGGGGTTAGGCAAGAGACCCAGTACTTC. This encodes CASSLPPSGVRQETQYF.

This clonotype was recorded at least ten times. The V call is TRBV4-1, the J call TRBJ2-3; no clear D gene. CDR1 is MGHRA and CDR2 is YSYEKL in the germline V gene. V was shortened by 1 base and J by 3 bases, with 2 bases between the two germline ends. The CDR3 consists of 12 residues. The CDR3 sequence is CASSQATDTQYF. The CDR3 nucleotides read TGCGCCAGCAGCCAAGCAACAGATACGCAGTATTTT.

This clonotype was counted at least ten times. The chain employs TRBV11-3 and TRBJ1-1, with D unclear. Germline-derived CDR1 and CDR2 are SGHNT and YENEEA. The CDR3 is 14 amino acids. Deletions cut 4 bases from V and 0 bases from J, with 9 bases between. CDR3 protein: CASSWTEVNTEAFF. The CDR3 DNA is TGTGCCAGCAGCTGGACCGAGGTGAACACTGAAGCTTTCTTT.

This clonotype was observed many times. The chain couples TRBV6-1 to TRBJ2-1, with TRBD2 matching 7 bases. The CDR3 contains 18 residues. V was clipped by 5 bases and J by 11 bases; unmatched bases: 24. CDR1 and CDR2 from the germline V gene are MNHNS and SASEGT. The CDR3 region is CASSPQGASGPSWGQQFF. The CDR3 nucleotides read TGTGCCAGCAGTCCCCAGGGCGCTAGCGGTCCATCCTGGGGTCAGCAGTTCTTC.

This clonotype has more than one count but fewer than ten. The chain joins TRBV7-8 to TRBJ2-7; D remains ambiguous. The CDR3 is 15 amino acids. The V end was cut by 5 bases, the J end by 8 bases, with 22 bases between. Germline V gene data show CDR1 as SGHVS and CDR2 as FQNEAQ. The CDR3 nucleotides read TGTGCCAGCAGCGACCGGCAGCTGACGCTGCCCCAGCAGTACTTC. Translation gives CASSDRQLTLPQQYF. The variable domain in full, completed from reference TRBV7-8 and TRBJ2-7, reads GAGVSQSPRYKVAKRGQDVALRCDPISGHVSLFWYQQALGQGPEFLTYFQNEAQLDKSGLPSDRFFAERPEGSVSTLKIQRTQQEDSAVYLCASSDRQLTLPQQYFGPGTRLTVT.

This clonotype was seen many times. The chain is built from TRBV20-1 and TRBJ2-1; 9 bases match TRBD2. V dropped 3 bases and J dropped 3; count of bases not matched to a gene: 3. The germline V gene encodes CDR1 DFQATT and CDR2 SNEGSKA (reference sequence). The CDR3 sequence is 14 residues long. This CDR3 reads CSARGSGGYNEQFF. DNA of the CDR3: TGCAGTGCTAGGGGTAGCGGGGGCTACAATGAGCAGTTCTTC.

This clonotype occurred many times. This CDR3 reads CASSLTFGGAGANVLTF. CDR3 coding DNA: TGTGCCAGCAGTTTAACTTTTGGGGGGGCTGGGGCCAACGTCCTGACTTTC. J is TRBJ2-6 and V is TRBV12-3 or TRBV12-4; the match to TRBD2 covers 7 bases. V shed 2 bases and J 2 bases; nucleotides not matched to a gene: 6. This CDR3 region has 17 residues.

Ten or more counts support this clonotype. The chain carries TRBV14 and TRBJ2-2; D is unresolved. The CDR3 has 16 residues. Between the trimmed V and J ends, which lost 2 bases and 3 bases, there was a span of 13 bases. Germline-derived CDR1 and CDR2 are SGHDN and FVKESK. CDR3 sequence: CASSQSRNSYTGELFF. The DNA of the CDR3 is TGTGCCAGCAGCCAATCCCGCAACAGCTACACCGGGGAGCTGTTTTTT.

This clonotype was seen repeatedly, ten times or more. The chain employs TRBV3-1 and TRBJ2-2, with D uncertain. With 2 bases removed from V and 5 bases from J, the gap between germline ends came to 9 bases. This CDR3 is built from 14 residues. Germline V gene sequence: CDR1 LGHDT, CDR2 YNNKEL (reference sequence). The CDR3 nucleotides read TGTGCCAGCAGCCAATGGGAAGTGACCGGGGAGCTGTTTTTT. Translating gives CASSQWEVTGELFF.

Points on this clonotype: With a much larger clone just one base away, this may be a read error. The chain carries TRBV10-3 and TRBJ2-7; D possibly corresponds to TRBD2 (5 bases). Per the germline V gene, CDR1 is ENHRY and CDR2 is SYGVKD. V gave up 2 bases and J gave up 3 bases, with 17 bases separating them. The CDR3 covers 16 residues. CDR3 sequence (DNA): TGTGCCATCAGTGAGCCGGCGAGGGAGCTAAGCTACGAGCAGTACTTC. The encoded protein is CAISEPARELSYEQYF.

Ten or more counts support this clonotype. The chain links TRBV5-1 to TRBJ2-7; D possibly corresponds to TRBD1 (6 bases). Germline V gene sequence: CDR1 SGHRS, CDR2 YFSETQ. V lost 0 bases and J 9 bases, leaving 19 bases between the germline ends. The CDR3 loop spans 15 amino acids. The CDR3 loop reads CASSLGEQGAFGQYF. The CDR3 nucleotides read TGCGCCAGCAGCTTGGGAGAACAGGGTGCGTTCGGGCAGTACTTC.

As for this clonotype: A much larger clone sits a single nucleotide away, making a read error possible. The chain employs TRBV12-3 or TRBV12-4 and TRBJ1-2, with TRBD1 identical over 8 bases. This CDR3 spans 19 amino acids. V was pared by 10 bases and J by 0 bases, with 22 bases of the junction left unmatched. CDR3 DNA: TGTGCCACTCGGGACAGGCGTCAAGGAGTTCGAAAAGCTAACTATGGCTACACCTTC. This codes for CATRDRRQGVRKANYGYTF.

This chain connects TRBV5-1 to TRBJ2-1; 10 nucleotides match TRBD2. J gave up 9 bases and V 4 bases, and 13 bases lay outside the gene matches. The CDR3 spans 16 residues. Germline V gene data show CDR1 as SGHRS and CDR2 as YFSETQ. CDR3 sequence reads: CASSPAGGTSVLEQFF. The CDR3 coding sequence is TGCGCCAGCAGCCCGGCAGGAGGGACTAGCGTCCTTGAGCAGTTCTTC. The full variable domain, rest sourced from reference TRBV5-1 and TRBJ2-1, is KAGVTQTPRYLIKTRGQQVTLSCSPISGHRSVSWYQQTPGQGLQFLFEYFSETQRNKGNFPGRFSGRQFSNSRSEMNVSTLELGDSALYLCASSPAGGTSVLEQFFGPGTRLTVL.

The genes are TRBV7-8 and TRBJ2-1, with TRBD2 matching over 12 bases. The V gene end was trimmed by 5 bases and the J gene end by 3 bases; junction bases not matched to a gene: 8. The V gene's germline CDR1 is SGHVS and CDR2 FQNEAQ. This CDR3 comprises 17 residues. The CDR3 is CASSTRTSGAIYNEQFF. The CDR3 coding sequence is TGTGCCAGCAGCACTCGGACTAGCGGGGCTATCTACAATGAGCAGTTCTTC.

This clonotype was seen at least ten times. The chain couples TRBV28 to TRBJ1-2; a possible D gene is TRBD1 (5 bases). V shed 2 bases and J shed 4 bases, with 8 bases lying between them. This CDR3 region has 13 residues. Per the germline V gene, CDR1 is MDHEN and CDR2 is SYDVKM. For the CDR3, the DNA is TGTGCCAGCAGTTTAAAAGGGGCCTATGGCTACACCTTC. It translates to CASSLKGAYGYTF.

This clonotype appeared many times. The chain uses TRBV7-2 and TRBJ2-3; TRBD2 matches 7 bases. This CDR3 is built from 15 residues. Per germline, CDR1 SGHTA and CDR2 FQGNSA. Trimming took 3 bases from V and 1 from J; bases not matched to a gene: 4. The CDR3 DNA sequence: TGTGCCAGCAGCTTTTCTAGCGGCCGCACAGATACGCAGTATTTT. It specifies CASSFSSGRTDTQYF.

This clonotype was observed at least ten times. The V call is TRBV21-1, the J call TRBJ2-3. TRBV21-1 is noted as a pseudogene. This CDR3 has 13 amino acids. CDR3 DNA: TGTGCCAGCAGCAAAGGGGGCACAGATACGCAGTATTTT. It translates to CASSKGGTDTQYF.

This clonotype was recorded many times. The CDR3 is CASSLRPRGGSGRSEQYF. The CDR3 nucleotides read TGCGCCAGCAGCTTACGGCCCAGGGGGGGTAGCGGGAGGTCCGAGCAGTACTTC. J is TRBJ2-7 and V is TRBV5-1, with 10 bases lining up with TRBD2. V lost 2 bases to trimming and J lost 6 bases; unmatched junction nucleotides: 17. This CDR3 has 18 residues. Germline CDR1 and CDR2: SGHRS and YFSETQ.

This clonotype occurred many times. The chain has TRBV20-1 and TRBJ1-2; TRBD1 matches at 7 bases. The CDR3 is made up of 12 amino acids. Trimming took 6 bases from V and 4 from J; bases not matched to a gene: 5. The germline V gene has CDR1 DFQATT and CDR2 SNEGSKA (reference sequence). The CDR3 nucleotides read TGCAGTGCACAGGACAGGCTCTATGGCTACACCTTC. This codes for CSAQDRLYGYTF.

The genes are TRBV6-5 and TRBJ1-1; tentatively, D is TRBD1 (5 bases). CDR1 is MNHEY, CDR2 SVGAGI, per germline. The V and J ends lost 0 bases and 5 bases respectively, with 10 bases between them. This CDR3 region has 14 residues. The CDR3 nucleotides are TGTGCCAGCAGTTACTCTGCTCGGGGGACTGAAGCTTTCTTT. Translated: CASSYSARGTEAFF.